This TCR beta chain was observed in a study of blood T cell repertoires in COVID-19. The method was immunoSEQ multiplex PCR; TCRdb's version includes in-frame clones alone and lacks a portion of them. The table shows about 86,000 clones, with around 80% occurring only once. This clone was counted between two and nine times. Sequencing was performed on peripheral blood. This clonotype originated in a woman of 80 years or more with acute or convalescent COVID-19.

The CDR3 is CSASPTANGVSNQPQHF. CDR3 nucleotide sequence: TGCAGTGCTAGTCCGACAGCGAATGGGGTTAGCAATCAGCCCCAGCATTTT. V and J are TRBV20-1 and TRBJ1-5, with a weak D call TRBD1 (5 bases). This CDR3 contains 17 residues. Trimming removed 3 bases from V and 0 bases from J, with 18 bases in between. Germline V lookup: CDR1 DFQATT, CDR2 SNEGSKA (reference sequence).